Included here is one TCR beta chain sequence, with context. Its specificity is unknown. These data are taken from a study of cytomegalovirus exposure and HLA in healthy donors. In the PCR, 60 Vbeta and 13 Jbeta primers were used. Sequencing was performed with immunoSEQ multiplex PCR; in TCRdb, only in-frame clones are kept and a portion is missing. The sample holds 130,000 to 150,000 clones, 75% to 90% seen once. The length of the CDR3 is 16 residues. The germline CDR1 and CDR2 sequences are SGHNT and YENEEA. V shed 3 bases, J shed 4 bases, and the junction held 4 bases outside the gene matches. Findings of the study overall: Within a later analysis, the majority of CMV-associated TCR beta chains appeared HLA-restricted. In vitro confirmation showed three CMV-associated chains to be CMV antigen specific. DRB1 showed the most TCR associations and HLA-C the fewest in a later analysis, as rates varied by HLA locus. Reportedly, TCR beta sequences accurately predicted HLA-A and HLA-B alleles in most subjects.

The chain uses TRBV11-3 and TRBJ2-1; 12 nucleotides align to TRBD2. Input material: PBMCs. The sequence came from a woman aged 30 to 39 in good health and CMV-seronegative. The CDR3 loop is CASSLGTSGPYNEQFF. The CDR3 DNA reads TGTGCCAGCAGCTTGGGGACTAGCGGGCCTTACAATGAGCAGTTCTTC.